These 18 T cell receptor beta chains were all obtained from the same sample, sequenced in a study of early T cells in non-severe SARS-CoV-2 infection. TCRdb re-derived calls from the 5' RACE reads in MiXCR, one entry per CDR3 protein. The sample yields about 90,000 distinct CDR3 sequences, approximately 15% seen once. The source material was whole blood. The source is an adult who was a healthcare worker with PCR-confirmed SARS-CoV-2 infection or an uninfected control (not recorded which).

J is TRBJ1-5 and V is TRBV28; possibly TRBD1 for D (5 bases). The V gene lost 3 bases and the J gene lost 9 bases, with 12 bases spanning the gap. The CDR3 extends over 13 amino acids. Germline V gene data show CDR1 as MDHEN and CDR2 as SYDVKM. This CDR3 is CASSLVGTGPQHF. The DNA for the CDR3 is TGTGCCAGCAGTTTGGTAGGGACGGGGCCCCAGCATTTT.

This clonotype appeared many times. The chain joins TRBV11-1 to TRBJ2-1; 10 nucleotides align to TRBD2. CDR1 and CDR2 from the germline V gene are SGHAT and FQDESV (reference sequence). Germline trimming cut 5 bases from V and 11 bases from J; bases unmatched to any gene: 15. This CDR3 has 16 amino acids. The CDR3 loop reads CASSLSSRLAGPKQFF. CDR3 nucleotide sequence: TGTGCCAGCAGCCTCTCCTCTAGACTAGCGGGTCCAAAGCAGTTCTTC.

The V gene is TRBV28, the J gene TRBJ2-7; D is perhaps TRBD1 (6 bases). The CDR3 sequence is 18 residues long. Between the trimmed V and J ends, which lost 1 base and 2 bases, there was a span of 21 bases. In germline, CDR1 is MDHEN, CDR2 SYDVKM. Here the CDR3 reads CASSLSLVIGQITYEQYF. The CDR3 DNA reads TGTGCCAGCAGTTTATCCCTGGTAATAGGACAGATAACCTACGAGCAGTACTTC. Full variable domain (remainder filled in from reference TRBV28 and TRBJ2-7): DVKVTQSSRYLVKRTGEKVFLECVQDMDHENMFWYRQDPGLGLRLIYFSYDVKMKEKGDIPEGYSVSREKKERFSLILESASTNQTSMYLCASSLSLVIGQITYEQYFGPGTRLTVT.

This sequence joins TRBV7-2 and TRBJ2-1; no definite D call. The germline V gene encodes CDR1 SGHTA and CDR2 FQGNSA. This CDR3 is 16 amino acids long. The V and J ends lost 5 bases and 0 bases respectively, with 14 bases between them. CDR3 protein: CASSITTVSSYNEQFF. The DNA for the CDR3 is TGTGCCAGCAGCATTACGACCGTTAGCTCCTACAATGAGCAGTTCTTC.

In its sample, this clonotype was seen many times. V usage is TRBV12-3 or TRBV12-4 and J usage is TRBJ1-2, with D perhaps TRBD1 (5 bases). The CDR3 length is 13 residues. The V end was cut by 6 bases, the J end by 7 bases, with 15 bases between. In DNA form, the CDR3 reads TGTGCCAGCAGCTGGGGGGGTAAGGGTGGCTACACCTTC. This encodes CASSWGGKGGYTF.

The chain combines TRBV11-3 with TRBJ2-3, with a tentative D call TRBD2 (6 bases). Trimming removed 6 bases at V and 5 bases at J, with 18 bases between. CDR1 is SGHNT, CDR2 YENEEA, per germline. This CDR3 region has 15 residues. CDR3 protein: CASSSPGRGGDTQYF. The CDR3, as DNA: TGTGCCAGCAGTTCCCCGGGTAGGGGAGGAGATACGCAGTATTTT.

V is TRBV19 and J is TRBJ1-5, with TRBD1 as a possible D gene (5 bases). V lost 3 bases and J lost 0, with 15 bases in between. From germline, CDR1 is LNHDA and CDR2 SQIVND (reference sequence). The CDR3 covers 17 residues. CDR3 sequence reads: CASSIWGLQDSNQPQHF. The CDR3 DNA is TGTGCCAGTAGTATCTGGGGATTACAGGATAGCAATCAGCCCCAGCATTTT.

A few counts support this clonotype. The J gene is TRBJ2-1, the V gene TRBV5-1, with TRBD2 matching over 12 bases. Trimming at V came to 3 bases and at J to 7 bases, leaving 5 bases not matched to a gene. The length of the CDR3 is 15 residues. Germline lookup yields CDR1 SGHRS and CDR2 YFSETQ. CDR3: CASSSSGRAENEQFF. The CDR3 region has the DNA TGCGCCAGCAGCTCTAGCGGGAGGGCCGAAAATGAGCAGTTCTTC.

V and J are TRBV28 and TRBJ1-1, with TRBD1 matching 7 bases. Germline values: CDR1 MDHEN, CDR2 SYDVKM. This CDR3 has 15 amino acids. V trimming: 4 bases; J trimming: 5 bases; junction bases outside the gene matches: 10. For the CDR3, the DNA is TGTGCCAGCAGTTCCTTAGGGGAGGGGGCAACTGAAGCTTTCTTT. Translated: CASSSLGEGATEAFF. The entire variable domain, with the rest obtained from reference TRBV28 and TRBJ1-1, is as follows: DVKVTQSSRYLVKRTGEKVFLECVQDMDHENMFWYRQDPGLGLRLIYFSYDVKMKEKGDIPEGYSVSREKKERFSLILESASTNQTSMYLCASSSLGEGATEAFFGQGTRLTVV.

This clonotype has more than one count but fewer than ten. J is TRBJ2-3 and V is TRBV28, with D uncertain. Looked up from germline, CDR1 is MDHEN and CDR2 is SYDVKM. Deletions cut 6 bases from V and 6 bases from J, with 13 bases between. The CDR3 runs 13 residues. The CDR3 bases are TGTGCCAGCAGCTCTTTCCTTAGGGATACGCAGTATTTT. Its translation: CASSSFLRDTQYF.

CDR3 nucleotides: TGTGCCTCCCATCGACTCCTGGGAAGGACTATTGGCTACACCTTC. It specifies CASHRLLGRTIGYTF. The chain combines TRBV30 with TRBJ1-2; D remains unclear. Trimming stripped 7 bases from V and 7 bases from J, with 25 bases between. Germline V CDR1 and CDR2: GTSNPN, SVGIG (reference sequence). This CDR3 is 15 amino acids long.

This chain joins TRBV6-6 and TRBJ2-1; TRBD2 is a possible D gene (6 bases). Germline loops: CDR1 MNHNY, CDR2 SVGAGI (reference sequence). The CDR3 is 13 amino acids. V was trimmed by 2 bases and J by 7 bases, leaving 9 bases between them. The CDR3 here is CASSYGTYNEQFF. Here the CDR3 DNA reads TGTGCCAGCAGTTACGGGACTTATAATGAGCAGTTCTTC.

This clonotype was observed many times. The CDR3 region is CSVWYYEGSSSYNEQFF. DNA for the CDR3: TGCAGCGTGTGGTATTACGAGGGGTCCAGCTCCTACAATGAGCAGTTCTTC. The chain uses TRBV29-1 and TRBJ2-1, with D perhaps assigned TRBD1 or TRBD2 (5 bases each). CDR1 is SQVTM, CDR2 ANQGSEA, per germline. V lost 6 bases, J lost 0 bases, and 21 bases lay in between. The CDR3 sequence is 17 residues long.

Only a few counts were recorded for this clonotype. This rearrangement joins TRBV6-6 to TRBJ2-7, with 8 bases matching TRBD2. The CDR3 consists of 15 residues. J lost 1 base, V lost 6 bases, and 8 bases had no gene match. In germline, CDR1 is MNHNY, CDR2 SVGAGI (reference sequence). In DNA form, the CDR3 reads TGTGCCAGCAGGCGGGAGGCCGGACAGTCCTACGAGCAGTACTTC. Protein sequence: CASRREAGQSYEQYF.

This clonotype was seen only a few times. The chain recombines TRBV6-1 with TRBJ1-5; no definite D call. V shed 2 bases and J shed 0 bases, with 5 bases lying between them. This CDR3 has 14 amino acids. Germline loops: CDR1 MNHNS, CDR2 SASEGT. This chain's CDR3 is CASSERSSNQPQHF. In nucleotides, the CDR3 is TGTGCCAGCAGTGAAAGAAGTAGCAATCAGCCCCAGCATTTT.

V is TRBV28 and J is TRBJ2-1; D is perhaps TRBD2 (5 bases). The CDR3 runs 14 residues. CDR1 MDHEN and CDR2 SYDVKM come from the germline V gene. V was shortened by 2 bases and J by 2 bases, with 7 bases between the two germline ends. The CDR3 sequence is CASSLVTTYNEQFF. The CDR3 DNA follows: TGTGCCAGCAGTTTAGTGACTACCTACAATGAGCAGTTCTTC.

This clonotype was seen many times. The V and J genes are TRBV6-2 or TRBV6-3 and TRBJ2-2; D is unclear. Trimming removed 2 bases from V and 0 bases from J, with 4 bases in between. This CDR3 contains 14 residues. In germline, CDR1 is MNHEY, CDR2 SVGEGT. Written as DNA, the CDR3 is TGTGCCAGCAGTTACCCATCGAACACCGGGGAGCTGTTTTTT. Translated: CASSYPSNTGELFF.

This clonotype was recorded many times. The CDR3 protein is CASSHGGSQDTQYF. The CDR3, as DNA: TGTGCCAGCAGCCACGGCGGGAGCCAGGATACGCAGTATTTT. The chain links TRBV3-1 to TRBJ2-3; 7 bases line up with TRBD2. The CDR3 contains 14 residues. The germline V gene has CDR1 LGHDT and CDR2 YNNKEL (reference sequence). Trimming took 3 bases from V and 6 from J; bases not matched to a gene: 6.